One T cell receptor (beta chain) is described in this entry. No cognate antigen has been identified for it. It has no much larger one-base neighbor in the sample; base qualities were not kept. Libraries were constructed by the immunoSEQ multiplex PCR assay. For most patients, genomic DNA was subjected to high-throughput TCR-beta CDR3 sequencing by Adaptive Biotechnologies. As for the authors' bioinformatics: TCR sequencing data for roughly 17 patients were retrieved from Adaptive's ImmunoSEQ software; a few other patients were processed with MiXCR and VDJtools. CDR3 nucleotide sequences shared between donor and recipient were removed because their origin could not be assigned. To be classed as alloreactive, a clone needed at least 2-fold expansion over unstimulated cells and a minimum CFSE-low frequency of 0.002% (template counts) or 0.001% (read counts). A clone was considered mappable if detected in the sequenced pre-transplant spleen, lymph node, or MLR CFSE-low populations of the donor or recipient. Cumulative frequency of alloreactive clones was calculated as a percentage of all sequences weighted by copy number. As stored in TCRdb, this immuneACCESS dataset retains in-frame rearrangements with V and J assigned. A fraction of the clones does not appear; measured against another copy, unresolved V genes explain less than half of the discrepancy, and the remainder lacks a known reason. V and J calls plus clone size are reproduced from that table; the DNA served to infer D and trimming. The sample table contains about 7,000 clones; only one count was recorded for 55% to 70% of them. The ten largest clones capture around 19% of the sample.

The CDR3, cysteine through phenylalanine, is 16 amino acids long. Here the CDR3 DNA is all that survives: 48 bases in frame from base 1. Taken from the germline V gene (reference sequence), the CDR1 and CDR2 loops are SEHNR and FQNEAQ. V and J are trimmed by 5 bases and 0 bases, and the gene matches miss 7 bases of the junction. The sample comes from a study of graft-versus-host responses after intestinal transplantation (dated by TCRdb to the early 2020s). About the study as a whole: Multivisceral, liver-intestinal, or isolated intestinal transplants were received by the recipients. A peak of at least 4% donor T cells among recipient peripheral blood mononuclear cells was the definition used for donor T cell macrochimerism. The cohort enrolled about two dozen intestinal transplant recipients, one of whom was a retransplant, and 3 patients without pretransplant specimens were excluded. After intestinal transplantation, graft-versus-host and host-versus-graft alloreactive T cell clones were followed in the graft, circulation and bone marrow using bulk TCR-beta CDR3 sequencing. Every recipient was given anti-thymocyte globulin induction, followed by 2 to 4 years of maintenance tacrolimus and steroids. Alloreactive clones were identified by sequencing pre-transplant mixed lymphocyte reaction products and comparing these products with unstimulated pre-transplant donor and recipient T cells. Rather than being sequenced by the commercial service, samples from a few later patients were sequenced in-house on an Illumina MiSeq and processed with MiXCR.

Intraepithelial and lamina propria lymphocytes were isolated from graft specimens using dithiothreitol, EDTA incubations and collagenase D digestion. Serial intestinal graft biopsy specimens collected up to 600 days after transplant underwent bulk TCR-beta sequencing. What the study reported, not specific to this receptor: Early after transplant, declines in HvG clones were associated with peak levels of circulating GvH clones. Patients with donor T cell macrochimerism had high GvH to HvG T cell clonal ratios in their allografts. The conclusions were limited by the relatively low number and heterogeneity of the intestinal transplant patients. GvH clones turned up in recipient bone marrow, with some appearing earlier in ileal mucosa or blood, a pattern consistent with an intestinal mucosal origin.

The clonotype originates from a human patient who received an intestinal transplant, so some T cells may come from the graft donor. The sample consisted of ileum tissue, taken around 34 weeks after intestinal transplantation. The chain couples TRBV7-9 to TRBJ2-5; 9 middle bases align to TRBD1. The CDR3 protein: CASSPGTGMYQETQYF. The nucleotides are TGTGCCAGCAGCCCCGGGACAGGGATGTACCAAGAGACCCAGTACTTC.